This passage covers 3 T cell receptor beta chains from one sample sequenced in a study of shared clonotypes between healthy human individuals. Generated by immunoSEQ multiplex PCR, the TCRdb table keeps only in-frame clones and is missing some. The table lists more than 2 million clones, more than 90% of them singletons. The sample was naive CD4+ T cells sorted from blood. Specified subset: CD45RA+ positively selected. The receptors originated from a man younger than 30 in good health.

The CDR3 protein is CAISEGGFGGYTF. CDR3 coding DNA: TGTGCCATCAGTGAAGGGGGGTTTGGTGGCTACACCTTC. The chain recombines TRBV10-3 with TRBJ1-2; a weak D match, TRBD1 (6 bases). Trimming shortened V by 3 bases and J by 7 bases, and 12 bases separated the two germline ends. Germline V gives CDR1 ENHRY, CDR2 SYGVKD. CDR3 length: 13 amino acids.

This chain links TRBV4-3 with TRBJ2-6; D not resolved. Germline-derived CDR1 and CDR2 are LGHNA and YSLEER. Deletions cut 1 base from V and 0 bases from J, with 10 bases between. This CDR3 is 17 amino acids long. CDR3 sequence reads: CASSQGWTSSGANVLTF. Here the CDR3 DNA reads TGCGCCAGCAGCCAAGGGTGGACCAGCTCTGGGGCCAACGTCCTGACTTTC.

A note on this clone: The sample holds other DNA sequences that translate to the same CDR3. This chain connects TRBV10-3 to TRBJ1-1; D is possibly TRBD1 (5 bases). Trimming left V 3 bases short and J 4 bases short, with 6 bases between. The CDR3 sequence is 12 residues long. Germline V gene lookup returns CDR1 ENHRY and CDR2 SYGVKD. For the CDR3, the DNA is TGTGCCATCAGTGAAGGGGTCACTGAAGCTTTCTTT. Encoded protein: CAISEGVTEAFF.